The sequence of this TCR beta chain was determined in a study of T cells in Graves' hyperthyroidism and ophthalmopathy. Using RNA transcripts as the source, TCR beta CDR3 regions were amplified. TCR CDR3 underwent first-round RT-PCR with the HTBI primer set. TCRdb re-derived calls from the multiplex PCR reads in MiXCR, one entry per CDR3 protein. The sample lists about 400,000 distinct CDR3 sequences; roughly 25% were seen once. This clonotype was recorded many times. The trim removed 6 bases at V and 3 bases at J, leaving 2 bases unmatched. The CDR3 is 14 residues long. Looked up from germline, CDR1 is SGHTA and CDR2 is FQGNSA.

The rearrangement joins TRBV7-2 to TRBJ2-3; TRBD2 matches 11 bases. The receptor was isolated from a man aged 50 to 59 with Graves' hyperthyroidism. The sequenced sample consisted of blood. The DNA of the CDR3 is TGTGCCAGCAGACTAGCGGGAGCGACAGATACGCAGTATTTT. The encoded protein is CASRLAGATDTQYF.